The 31 T cell receptor beta chains reported below all come from one sample, sequenced in a study of T cell responses to AZD1222 COVID-19 vaccine. Sequencing was performed with immunoSEQ multiplex PCR; in TCRdb, only in-frame clones are kept and a portion is missing. The sample holds roughly 150,000 clones, 88% seen once. Sequenced here: peripheral blood, sampled after recovery from COVID-19. The source of these receptors is an adult who had recovered from COVID-19.

This sequence joins TRBV14 and TRBJ2-1, with D possibly TRBD2 on 5 matching bases. The V gene's germline CDR1 is SGHDN and CDR2 FVKESK. The CDR3 is 15 residues long. Deletions cut 3 bases from V and 0 bases from J, with 9 bases between. The CDR3 nucleotides read TGTGCCAGCAGCCAGGGAGTCCCCTCCTACAATGAGCAGTTCTTC. This translates into CASSQGVPSYNEQFF.

The chain employs TRBV11-2 and TRBJ2-3; D might be TRBD2 (6 bases). CDR3 size: 17 residues. V was pared by 5 bases and J by 2 bases, with 20 bases between. CDR1 is SGHAT and CDR2 is FQNNGV in the germline V gene. The CDR3 region is CASSPAPGLLNTDTQYF. The CDR3 DNA reads TGTGCCAGCAGCCCAGCCCCGGGACTCCTGAACACAGATACGCAGTATTTT.

The chain recombines TRBV27 with TRBJ2-3; the D is unclear. This CDR3 region has 11 residues. Per germline, CDR1 MNHEY and CDR2 SMNVEV (reference sequence). V gave up 3 bases and J gave up 6 bases, with 4 bases separating them. CDR3 amino acids: CASSFLDTQYF. For the CDR3, the DNA is TGTGCCAGCAGTTTCCTGGATACGCAGTATTTT.

This clone was recorded at least ten times. Other DNA sequences from this sample encode an identical CDR3 as well. This chain links TRBV9 with TRBJ1-3; 8 bases are shared with TRBD1. Germline values: CDR1 SGDLS, CDR2 YYNGEE. The ends lost 3 bases at V and 0 bases at J; junction bases unmatched: 2. CDR3 size: 15 residues. The CDR3 reads CASSAQGGSGNTIYF. The CDR3 coding sequence is TGTGCCAGCAGCGCACAGGGGGGCTCTGGAAACACCATATATTTT.

The V call is TRBV10-3, the J call TRBJ2-7, with 9 bases that match TRBD2. CDR1 and CDR2 (germline): ENHRY, SYGVKD. The CDR3 contains 12 residues. The J segment lost 3 bases and the V segment lost 8 bases, leaving 2 bases of the junction unmatched. The chain's CDR3 is CAIGAGGYEQYF. DNA of the CDR3: TGTGCCATCGGAGCGGGGGGCTACGAGCAGTACTTC.

J is TRBJ2-3 and V is TRBV7-6; TRBD2 is a possible D gene (5 bases). CDR1 SGHVS and CDR2 FNYEAQ come from the germline V gene. Trimming stripped 5 bases from V and 2 bases from J, with 14 bases between. This CDR3 region has 15 residues. CDR3 sequence reads: CASSPLGENTDTQYF. CDR3 DNA: TGTGCCAGCAGCCCCCTTGGGGAGAACACAGATACGCAGTATTTT.

The chain has TRBV7-9 and TRBJ1-2; tentatively, D is TRBD1 (5 bases). Germline V gene sequence: CDR1 SEHNR, CDR2 FQNEAQ (reference sequence). V was trimmed by 3 bases and J by 4 bases, leaving 12 bases between them. CDR3 length equals 14 residues. The CDR3 DNA follows: TGTGCCAGCAGCTTGGAGGGGCACTCCTATGGCTACACCTTC. As protein: CASSLEGHSYGYTF.

The chain is built from TRBV6-1 and TRBJ2-1; no reliable D call. The germline V gene has CDR1 MNHNS and CDR2 SASEGT. The CDR3 sequence is 16 residues long. The V gene lost 3 bases and the J gene lost 3 bases, with 15 bases spanning the gap. The DNA for the CDR3 is TGTGCCAGCAGTGATTTTGGCGGAAGTAGCTACAATGAGCAGTTCTTC. Translation: CASSDFGGSSYNEQFF.

CDR3 DNA: TGCGCCAGCAGCTTGGTACAGGGACGTACCGGGGAGCTGTTTTTT. Protein sequence: CASSLVQGRTGELFF. The chain links TRBV5-1 to TRBJ2-2; D possibly corresponds to TRBD1 (6 bases). CDR3 length: 15 amino acids. V was shortened by 0 bases and J by 5 bases, with 11 bases between the two germline ends. Germline CDR1 and CDR2: SGHRS and YFSETQ.

The chain has TRBV28 and TRBJ2-7; D remains unclear. V dropped 7 bases and J dropped 3 bases, with 10 bases sitting between them. CDR1 and CDR2 from the germline V gene are MDHEN and SYDVKM. This CDR3 comprises 12 residues. CDR3 amino acids: CASKGLDYEQYF. CDR3 coding DNA: TGTGCCAGCAAGGGCCTAGACTACGAGCAGTACTTC.

This clone was counted a few times. The V call is TRBV7-2, the J call TRBJ1-5; D uncertain. Germline V gene sequence: CDR1 SGHTA, CDR2 FQGNSA. The CDR3 consists of 18 residues. V lost 1 base and J 1 base, leaving 17 bases between the germline ends. The CDR3 DNA reads as TGTGCCAGCAGCTTAGATACACTCCCGGGATGGAGCAATCAGCCCCAGCATTTT. It translates to CASSLDTLPGWSNQPQHF. Full variable domain (rest looked up from reference TRBV7-2 and TRBJ1-5): GAGVSQSPSNKVTEKGKDVELRCDPISGHTALYWYRQSLGQGLEFLIYFQGNSAPDKSGLPSDRFSAERTGGSVSTLTIQRTQQEDSAVYLCASSLDTLPGWSNQPQHFGDGTRLSIL.

J is TRBJ1-6 and V is TRBV7-9, with D unresolved. The CDR3 runs to 15 residues. Germline V gene sequence: CDR1 SEHNR, CDR2 FQNEAQ (reference sequence). The germline V and J ends were trimmed by 0 bases and 6 bases, with 9 bases remaining between them. CDR3 loop: CASSLAWAPNSPLHF. In nucleotides, the CDR3 is TGTGCCAGCAGCTTAGCGTGGGCCCCTAATTCACCCCTCCACTTT. The full variable domain, rest sourced from reference TRBV7-9 and TRBJ1-6, is DTGVSQNPRHKITKRGQNVTFRCDPISEHNRLYWYRQTLGQGPEFLTYFQNEAQLEKSRLLSDRFSAERPKGSFSTLEIQRTEQGDSAMYLCASSLAWAPNSPLHFGNGTRLTVT.

J is TRBJ1-1 and V is TRBV14; D is unclear. V lost 3 bases and J lost 1, with 6 bases in between. Germline CDR1 and CDR2: SGHDN and FVKESK. CDR3 length equals 13 residues. This chain's CDR3 is CASSQGWNTEAFF. As DNA, the CDR3 is TGTGCCAGCAGCCAGGGCTGGAACACTGAAGCTTTCTTT.

The chain is built from TRBV9 and TRBJ2-3; TRBD2 is a possible D gene (5 bases). Trimming stripped 4 bases from V and 0 bases from J, with 12 bases between. The CDR3 totals 15 residues. The germline CDR1 and CDR2 sequences are SGDLS and YYNGEE. CDR3 DNA: TGTGCCAGCAGCCCCGGGCGGGCAAGCACAGATACGCAGTATTTT. Amino acids: CASSPGRASTDTQYF.

This chain uses TRBV3-1 (or the pseudogene TRBV3-2) with TRBJ1-1; D is unclear. V was shortened by 7 bases and J by 4 bases, with 16 bases between the two germline ends. CDR3 size: 14 residues. CDR1 is LGHDT and CDR2 is YNNKEL in the germline V gene (reference sequence). The CDR3 protein is CASTSSWLITEAFF. The DNA for the CDR3 is TGTGCCAGCACCTCCTCATGGCTCATCACTGAAGCTTTCTTT.

This clone showed up just a few times. The V and J genes are TRBV6-6 and TRBJ2-1; 9 bases fit TRBD2. CDR1 and CDR2 from the germline V gene are MNHNY and SVGAGI (reference sequence). This CDR3 comprises 16 residues. Trimming took 6 bases from V and 5 from J; bases not matched to a gene: 11. DNA of the CDR3: TGTGCCAGCAGAAGCGGGAGGCCGCCTTTTAACAATGAGCAGTTCTTC. Translation: CASRSGRPPFNNEQFF.

V and J are TRBV6-5 and TRBJ2-7; 7 bases align to TRBD1. Germline CDR1 and CDR2: MNHEY and SVGAGI. V was clipped by 6 bases and J by 1 base; unmatched bases: 9. The CDR3 is made up of 15 amino acids. CDR3 amino acids: CASRNLDRASYEQYF. In DNA, the CDR3 is TGTGCCAGCAGAAACCTAGACAGGGCATCCTACGAGCAGTACTTC.

The CDR3 protein is CASHIGLAEETQYF. CDR3 nucleotide sequence: TGCGCCAGCCATATCGGCCTAGCGGAAGAGACCCAGTACTTC. V usage is TRBV5-1 and J usage is TRBJ2-5; TRBD2 agrees at 7 bases. The CDR3 contains 14 residues. In germline, CDR1 is SGHRS, CDR2 YFSETQ. The ends lost 7 bases at V and 3 bases at J; junction bases unmatched: 9.

This clone is a singleton in its sample. This chain uses TRBV19 with TRBJ1-5, with TRBD1 matching over 7 bases. The length of the CDR3 is 15 residues. Germline loops: CDR1 LNHDA, CDR2 SQIVND (reference sequence). With V trimmed by 3 bases and J by 7 bases, 9 bases remained unmatched. The CDR3 sequence: CASSIRDRRSQPQHF. CDR3 DNA: TGTGCCAGTAGTATTAGGGACAGACGGTCCCAGCCCCAGCATTTT.

The rearrangement joins TRBV5-1 to TRBJ2-7; D may correspond to TRBD1 or TRBD2 (6 bases each). The V gene's germline CDR1 is SGHRS and CDR2 YFSETQ. V lost 4 bases, J lost 5 bases, and 13 bases lay in between. The CDR3 loop spans 13 amino acids. CDR3 sequence reads: CASSTGGLDEQYF. The CDR3 region has the DNA TGCGCCAGCAGCACTGGGGGGCTCGACGAGCAGTACTTC.

V gene TRBV27 combines with J gene TRBJ2-1, with 12 bases fitting TRBD2. The CDR3 is made up of 19 amino acids. V shed 1 base, J shed 5 bases, and the junction held 12 bases outside the gene matches. Germline CDR1 reads MNHEY; CDR2 reads SMNVEV (reference sequence). CDR3 sequence: CASSLWASGGARFNNEQFF. For the CDR3, the DNA is TGTGCCAGCAGTTTATGGGCTAGCGGGGGGGCCCGATTCAACAATGAGCAGTTCTTC.

The rearrangement uses TRBV3-1 (or the pseudogene TRBV3-2) and TRBJ2-7, with no clear D. The germline V gene has CDR1 LGHDT and CDR2 YNNKEL (reference sequence). This CDR3 spans 11 amino acids. Deletions cut 4 bases from V and 7 bases from J, with 8 bases between. The CDR3 here is CASSLVGEQYF. In DNA form, the CDR3 reads TGTGCCAGCAGCCTAGTGGGAGAGCAGTACTTC.

The genes are TRBV5-4 and TRBJ2-7; 10 positions agree with TRBD2. Trimming removed 4 bases from V and 0 bases from J; junction bases left unmatched: 4. Germline V gene data show CDR1 as SGHNT and CDR2 as YYREEE (reference sequence). The length of the CDR3 is 15 residues. The CDR3 region is CASSRTSGSSYEQYF. The CDR3 bases are TGTGCCAGCAGCCGGACTAGCGGCAGCTCCTACGAGCAGTACTTC. Together with reference TRBV5-4 and TRBJ2-7, the CDR3 gives the full variable domain: ETGVTQSPTHLIKTRGQQVTLRCSSQSGHNTVSWYQQALGQGPQFIFQYYREEENGRGNFPPRFSGLQFPNYSSELNVNALELDDSALYLCASSRTSGSSYEQYFGPGTRLTVT.

The V and J genes are TRBV5-1 and TRBJ2-7; D uncertain. V was pared by 0 bases and J by 0 bases, with 10 bases between. Germline-derived CDR1 and CDR2 are SGHRS and YFSETQ. The CDR3 sequence is 15 residues long. The chain's CDR3 is CASSLAPVSSYEQYF. DNA of the CDR3: TGCGCCAGCAGCTTGGCCCCAGTTTCCTCCTACGAGCAGTACTTC.

The chain employs TRBV12-5 and TRBJ2-5; maybe TRBD1 (5 bases). This CDR3 region has 13 residues. Trimming stripped 2 bases from V and 7 bases from J, with 11 bases between. The germline gives CDR1 LGHNT, CDR2 FRNRAP. DNA for the CDR3: TGTGCTAGTGGTTTGACAGGACCAGGGACCCAGTACTTC. Translating gives CASGLTGPGTQYF.

The chain combines TRBV5-6 with TRBJ2-5; 9 nucleotides align to TRBD2. Trimming cost V 7 bases and J 4 bases; bases outside gene matches: 5. The CDR3 is made up of 13 amino acids. The germline V gene has CDR1 SGHDT and CDR2 YYEEEE. CDR3 region: CASFLAGLETQYF. The CDR3, as DNA: TGTGCCAGCTTTCTAGCGGGACTAGAGACCCAGTACTTC.

This chain joins TRBV11-2 and TRBJ1-5; D may be TRBD1 (5 bases). Trimming removed 1 base from V and 0 bases from J, with 10 bases in between. Germline-derived CDR1 and CDR2 are SGHAT and FQNNGV. This CDR3 is built from 16 residues. Here the CDR3 reads CASSLVGGSSNQPQHF. The DNA of the CDR3 is TGTGCCAGCAGCTTAGTGGGGGGGAGTAGCAATCAGCCCCAGCATTTT.

This chain links TRBV6-1 with TRBJ2-5, with D possibly being TRBD1 or TRBD2 (6 bases each). The germline V and J ends were trimmed by 1 base and 1 base, with 16 bases remaining between them. There are 17 residues in the CDR3. Germline values: CDR1 MNHNS, CDR2 SASEGT. The CDR3, as DNA: TGTGCCAGCAGTGAAGGGAGGGTGGGGGCAGTCCAAGAGACCCAGTACTTC. It encodes CASSEGRVGAVQETQYF.

This clone appeared a single time. The gene calls are TRBV6-5 and TRBJ1-2, with D unresolved. The germline CDR1 and CDR2 sequences are MNHEY and SVGAGI. Trimming left V 5 bases short and J 8 bases short, with 12 bases between. This CDR3 comprises 12 residues. CDR3 DNA: TGTGCCAGCAGTAAGGACTATCTCGGCTACACCTTC. This encodes CASSKDYLGYTF.

This chain joins TRBV11-2 and TRBJ2-3; 7 nucleotides align to TRBD1. Trimming cost V 5 bases and J 1 base; bases outside gene matches: 9. The germline V gene encodes CDR1 SGHAT and CDR2 FQNNGV. The CDR3 contains 16 residues. The CDR3 bases are TGTGCCAGCAGCCCGCCCTGGACAGGAGGCACAGATACGCAGTATTTT. This encodes CASSPPWTGGTDTQYF.

This chain uses TRBV3-1 (or the pseudogene TRBV3-2) with TRBJ2-2, with 8 bases identical to TRBD2. With 3 bases clipped from V and 0 bases from J, the junction kept 9 bases outside the gene matches. The germline V gene has CDR1 LGHDT and CDR2 YNNKEL (reference sequence). The CDR3 loop spans 18 amino acids. Here the CDR3 reads CASSHGPSGFPNTGELFF. DNA of the CDR3: TGTGCCAGCAGCCACGGGCCTAGCGGGTTTCCGAACACCGGGGAGCTGTTTTTT.